The clone carrying this TCR beta chain was seen ten or more times. Its antigen is unidentified. The data were obtained in a study of human T cells and chemical hapten exposure. TCRdb re-derived calls from the RACE reads in MiXCR, one entry per CDR3 protein. The sample records 360,000 or so distinct CDR3 sequences, more than 5% being singletons. Time point: patch test 2, 6 weeks after DPC sensitization. Treatment denoted: therapeutic diphenylcyclopropenone sensitization with weekly scalp DPC. Overall study findings and caveats: Each of the donors had alopecia, so their immune responses may not resemble those of healthy people.

V was trimmed by 0 bases and J by 5 bases, leaving 8 bases between them. The germline V gene encodes CDR1 SGHRS and CDR2 YFSETQ. The CDR3 has 14 residues. This receptor was identified in a woman between 18 and 29 years old with alopecia areata. Some clones in this sample may be carry-over from other donors' samples. The material sequenced was whole blood, taken in connection with sensitization to the hapten diphenylcyclopropenone (DPC). The chain employs TRBV5-1 and TRBJ1-4; D gene unclear. The CDR3 region has the DNA TGCGCCAGCAGCTTGGACTACTCGAATGAAAAACTGTTTTTT. This codes for CASSLDYSNEKLFF.